This section outlines one T cell receptor (beta chain) sequence together with its context. Its target is unknown. The CDR3 length is 14 residues. Germline V gives CDR1 KGHSY, CDR2 FQNENV. Between the trimmed V and J ends, which lost 4 bases and 6 bases, there was a span of 12 bases. The data belong to a study of beta chain features in type 1 diabetes. Study-level background: Healthy donors resembled patients in age, gender and cell yields.

The isolated RNA, all of it, was reverse transcribed, so expressed TCRB transcripts were what got sequenced. Some clones are missing from TCRdb's copy, which holds only in-frame ones; the method was immunoSEQ multiplex PCR. The table includes 900,000 or so clones, about 17% detected once. Study-level results: With patients and controls alike, PCR might favor shorter templates to an equal degree. Comparison showed that naive, central memory and Treg TCRB repertoires appeared more similar among patients than among healthy donors.

The sequence derives from a woman aged 18-35 years in good health. The chain is built from TRBV16 and TRBJ2-2; D is possibly TRBD1 (6 bases). The sample consisted of naive CD4+ T cells from blood. The CDR3 here is CASSRTGLAGELFF. CDR3 sequence (DNA): TGTGCCAGCAGCCGCACAGGGCTCGCCGGGGAGCTGTTTTTT.